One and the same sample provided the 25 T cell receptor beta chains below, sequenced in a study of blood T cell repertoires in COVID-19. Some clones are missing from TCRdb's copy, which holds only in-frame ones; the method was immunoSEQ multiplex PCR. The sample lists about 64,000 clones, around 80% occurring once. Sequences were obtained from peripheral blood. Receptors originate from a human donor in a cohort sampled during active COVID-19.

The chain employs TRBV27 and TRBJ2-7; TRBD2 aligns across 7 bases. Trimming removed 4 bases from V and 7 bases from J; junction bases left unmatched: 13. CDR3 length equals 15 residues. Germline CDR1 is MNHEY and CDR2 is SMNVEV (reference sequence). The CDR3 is CASSSWGGTDGEQYF. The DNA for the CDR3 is TGTGCCAGCAGTTCGTGGGGGGGTACAGATGGGGAGCAGTACTTC.

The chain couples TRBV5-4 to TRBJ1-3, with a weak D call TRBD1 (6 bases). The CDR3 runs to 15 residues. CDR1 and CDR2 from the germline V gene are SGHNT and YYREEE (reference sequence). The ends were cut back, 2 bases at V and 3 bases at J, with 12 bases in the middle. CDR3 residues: CASSLQQGIGNTIYF. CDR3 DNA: TGTGCCAGCAGCTTACAACAGGGTATTGGAAACACCATATATTTT.

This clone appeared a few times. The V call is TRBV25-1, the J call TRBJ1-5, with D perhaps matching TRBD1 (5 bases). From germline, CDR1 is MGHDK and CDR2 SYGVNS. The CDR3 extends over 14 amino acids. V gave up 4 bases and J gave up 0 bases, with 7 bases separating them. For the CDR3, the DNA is TGTGCCAGCAGTGGACAGCATAGCAATCAGCCCCAGCATTTT. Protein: CASSGQHSNQPQHF.

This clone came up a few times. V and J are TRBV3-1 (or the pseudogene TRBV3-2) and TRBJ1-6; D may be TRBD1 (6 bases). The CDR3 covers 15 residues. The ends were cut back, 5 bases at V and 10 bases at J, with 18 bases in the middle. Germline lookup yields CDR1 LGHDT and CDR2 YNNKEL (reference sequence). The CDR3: CASSSDRVQGSPLHF. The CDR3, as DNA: TGTGCCAGCAGCTCCGACCGGGTCCAGGGGTCACCCCTCCACTTT.

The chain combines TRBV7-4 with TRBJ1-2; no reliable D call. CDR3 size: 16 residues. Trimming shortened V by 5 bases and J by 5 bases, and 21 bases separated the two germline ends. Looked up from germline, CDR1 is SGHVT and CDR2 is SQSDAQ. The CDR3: CASSPREGVSEYGYTF. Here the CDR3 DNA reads TGTGCCAGCAGCCCCAGAGAGGGTGTATCGGAATATGGCTACACCTTC. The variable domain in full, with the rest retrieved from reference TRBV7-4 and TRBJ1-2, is GAGVSQSPRYKVAKRGRDVALRCDSISGHVTLYWYRQTLGQGSEVLTYSQSDAQRDKSGRPSGRFSAERPERSVSTLKIQRTEQGDSAVYLCASSPREGVSEYGYTFGSGTRLTVV.

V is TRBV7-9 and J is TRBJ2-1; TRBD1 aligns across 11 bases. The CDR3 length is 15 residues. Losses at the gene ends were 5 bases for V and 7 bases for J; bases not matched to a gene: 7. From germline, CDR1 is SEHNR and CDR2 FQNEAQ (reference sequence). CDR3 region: CASSPGQGAFNEQFF. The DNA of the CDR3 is TGTGCCAGCAGCCCTGGACAGGGGGCCTTTAATGAGCAGTTCTTC.

CDR3 region: CSASSGETDTQYF. The CDR3 DNA is TGCAGCGCCTCTAGCGGGGAAACAGATACGCAGTATTTT. The chain couples TRBV29-1 to TRBJ2-3, with 9 bases fitting TRBD2. Germline V lookup: CDR1 SQVTM, CDR2 ANQGSEA. The CDR3 is made up of 13 amino acids. With 7 bases clipped from V and 3 bases from J, the junction kept 5 bases outside the gene matches.

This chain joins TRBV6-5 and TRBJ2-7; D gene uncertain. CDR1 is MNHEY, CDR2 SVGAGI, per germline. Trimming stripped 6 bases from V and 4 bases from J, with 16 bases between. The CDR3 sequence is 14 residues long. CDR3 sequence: CASSLDFPPYEQYF. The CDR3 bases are TGTGCCAGCAGCCTAGACTTCCCCCCTTACGAGCAGTACTTC.

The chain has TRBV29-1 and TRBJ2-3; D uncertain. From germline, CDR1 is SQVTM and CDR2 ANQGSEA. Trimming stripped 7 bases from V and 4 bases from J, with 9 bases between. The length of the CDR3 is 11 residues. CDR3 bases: TGCAGCGGGGCCCCCGCAGATACGCAGTATTTT. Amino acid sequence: CSGAPADTQYF.

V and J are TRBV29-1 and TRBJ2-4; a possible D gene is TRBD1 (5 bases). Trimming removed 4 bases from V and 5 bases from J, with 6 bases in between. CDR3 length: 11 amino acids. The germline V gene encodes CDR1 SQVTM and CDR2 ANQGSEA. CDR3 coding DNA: TGCAGCGTTGTAGGGGAAAACATTCAGTACTTC. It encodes CSVVGENIQYF.

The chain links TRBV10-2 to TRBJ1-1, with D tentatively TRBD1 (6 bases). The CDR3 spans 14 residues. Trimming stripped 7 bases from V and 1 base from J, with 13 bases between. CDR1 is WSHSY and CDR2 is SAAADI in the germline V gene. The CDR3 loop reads CASNSGTKNTEAFF. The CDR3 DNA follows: TGCGCCAGCAATAGCGGGACAAAGAACACTGAAGCTTTCTTT.

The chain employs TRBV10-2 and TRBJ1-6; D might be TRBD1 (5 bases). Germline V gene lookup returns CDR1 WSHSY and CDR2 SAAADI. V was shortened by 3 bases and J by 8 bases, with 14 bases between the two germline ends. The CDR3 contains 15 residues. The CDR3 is CASSDGRAGYSPLHF. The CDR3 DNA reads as TGCGCCAGCAGTGATGGCAGGGCAGGCTATTCACCCCTCCACTTT.

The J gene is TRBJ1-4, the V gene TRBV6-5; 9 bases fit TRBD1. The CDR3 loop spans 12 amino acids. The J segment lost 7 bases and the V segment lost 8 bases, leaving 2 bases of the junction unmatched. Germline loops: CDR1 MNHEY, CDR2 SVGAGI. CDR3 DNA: TGTGCCAGCGGACAGGGGTTTGAAAAACTGTTTTTT. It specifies CASGQGFEKLFF.

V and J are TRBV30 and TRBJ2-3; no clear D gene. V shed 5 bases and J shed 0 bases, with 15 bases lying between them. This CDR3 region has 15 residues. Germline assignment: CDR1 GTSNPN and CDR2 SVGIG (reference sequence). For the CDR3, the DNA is TGTGCCTGGCAACTACTACACGCTAGCACAGATACGCAGTATTTT. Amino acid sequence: CAWQLLHASTDTQYF.

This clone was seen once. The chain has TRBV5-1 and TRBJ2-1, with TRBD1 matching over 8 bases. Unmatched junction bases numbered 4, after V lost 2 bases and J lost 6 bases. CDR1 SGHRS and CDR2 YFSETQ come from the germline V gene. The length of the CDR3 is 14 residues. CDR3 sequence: CASSLQGGSNEQFF. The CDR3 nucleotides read TGCGCCAGCAGCTTACAGGGGGGAAGCAATGAGCAGTTCTTC.

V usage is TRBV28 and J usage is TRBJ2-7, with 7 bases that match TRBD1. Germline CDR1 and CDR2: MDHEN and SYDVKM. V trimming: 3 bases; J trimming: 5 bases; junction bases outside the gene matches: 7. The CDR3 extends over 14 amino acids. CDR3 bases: TGTGCCAGCAGTTTCGACAGGGTGAGGAACGAGCAGTACTTC. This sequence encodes CASSFDRVRNEQYF.

The CDR3 coding sequence is TGTGCCAGCGAACGGGGGCGGGGGACAGATACGCAGTATTTT. It specifies CASERGRGTDTQYF. This sequence joins TRBV6-6 and TRBJ2-3; a possible D gene is TRBD2 (7 bases). V was pared by 8 bases and J by 3 bases, with 15 bases between. Looked up from germline, CDR1 is MNHNY and CDR2 is SVGAGI (reference sequence). The CDR3 is 14 residues long.

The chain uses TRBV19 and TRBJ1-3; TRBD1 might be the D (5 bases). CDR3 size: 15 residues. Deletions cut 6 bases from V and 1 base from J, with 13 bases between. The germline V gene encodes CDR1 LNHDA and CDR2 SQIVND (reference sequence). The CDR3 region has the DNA TGTGCCAGTAGCCGGGGGGATCTATCTGGAAACACCATATATTTT. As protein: CASSRGDLSGNTIYF.

CDR3 DNA sequence: TGTGCCAGCAGCTTAGATCTCGGAGGGTTTGCAAAACTGTTTTTT. It specifies CASSLDLGGFAKLFF. The chain is built from TRBV11-2 and TRBJ1-4; no firm D call. CDR1 SGHAT and CDR2 FQNNGV come from the germline V gene. The CDR3 extends over 15 amino acids. The V end lost 0 bases, the J end lost 10 bases, and 15 bases lay between the germline ends.

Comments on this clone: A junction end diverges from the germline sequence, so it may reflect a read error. The CDR3 nucleotides read TGTGCCACCTCAGAGGTCTCTGGAGACACCATATATTTT. This gives the protein CATSEVSGDTIYF. J is TRBJ1-3 and V is TRBV19; D gene ambiguous. Germline-derived CDR1 and CDR2 are LNHDA and SQIVND (reference sequence). The CDR3 loop spans 13 amino acids.

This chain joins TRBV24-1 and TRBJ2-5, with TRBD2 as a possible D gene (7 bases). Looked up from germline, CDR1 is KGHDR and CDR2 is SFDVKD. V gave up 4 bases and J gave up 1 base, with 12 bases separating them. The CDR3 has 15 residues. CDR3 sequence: CATSDHGGPQETQYF. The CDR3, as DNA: TGTGCCACCAGTGACCACGGGGGGCCCCAAGAGACCCAGTACTTC.

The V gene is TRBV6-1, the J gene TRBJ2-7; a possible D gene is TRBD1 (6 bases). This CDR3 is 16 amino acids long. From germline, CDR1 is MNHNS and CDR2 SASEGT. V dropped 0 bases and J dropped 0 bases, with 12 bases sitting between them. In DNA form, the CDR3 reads TGTGCCAGCAGTGAAGCCGCGGACAGCTTCTCCTACGAGCAGTACTTC. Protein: CASSEAADSFSYEQYF.

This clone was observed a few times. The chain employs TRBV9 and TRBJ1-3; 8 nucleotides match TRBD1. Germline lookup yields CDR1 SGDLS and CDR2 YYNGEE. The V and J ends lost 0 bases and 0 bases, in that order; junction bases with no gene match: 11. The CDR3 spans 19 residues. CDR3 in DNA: TGTGCCAGCAGCGTAGAACCCCCTGGACAGGGAAGCTCTGGAAACACCATATATTTT. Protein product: CASSVEPPGQGSSGNTIYF.

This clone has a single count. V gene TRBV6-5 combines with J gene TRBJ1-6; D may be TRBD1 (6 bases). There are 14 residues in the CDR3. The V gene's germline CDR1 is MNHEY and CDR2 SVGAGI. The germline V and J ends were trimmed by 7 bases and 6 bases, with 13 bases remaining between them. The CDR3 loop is CASMLTGSNSPLHF. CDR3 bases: TGTGCCAGCATGCTAACAGGGAGTAATTCACCCCTCCACTTT.

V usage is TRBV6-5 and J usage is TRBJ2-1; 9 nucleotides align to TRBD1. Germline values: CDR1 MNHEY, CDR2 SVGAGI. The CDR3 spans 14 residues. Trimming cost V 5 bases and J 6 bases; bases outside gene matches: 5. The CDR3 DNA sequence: TGTGCCAGCAGTCCGGGACAGGGTTTCAATGAGCAGTTCTTC. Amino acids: CASSPGQGFNEQFF.